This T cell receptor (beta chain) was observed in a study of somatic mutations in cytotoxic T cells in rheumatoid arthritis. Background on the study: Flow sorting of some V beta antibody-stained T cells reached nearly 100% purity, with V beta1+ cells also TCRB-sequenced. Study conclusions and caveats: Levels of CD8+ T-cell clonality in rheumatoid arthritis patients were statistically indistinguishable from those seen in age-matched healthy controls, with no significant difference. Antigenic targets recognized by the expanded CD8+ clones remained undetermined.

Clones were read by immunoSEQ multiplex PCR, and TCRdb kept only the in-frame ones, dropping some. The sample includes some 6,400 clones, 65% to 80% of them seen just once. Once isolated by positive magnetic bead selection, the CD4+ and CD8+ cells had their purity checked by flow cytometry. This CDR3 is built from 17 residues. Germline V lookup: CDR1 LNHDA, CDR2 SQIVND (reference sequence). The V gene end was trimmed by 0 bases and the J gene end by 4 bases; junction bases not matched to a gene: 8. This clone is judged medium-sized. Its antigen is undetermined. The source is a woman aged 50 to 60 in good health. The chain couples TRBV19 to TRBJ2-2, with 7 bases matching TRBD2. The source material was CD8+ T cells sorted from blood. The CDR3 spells CASSIDPGGGGTGELFF. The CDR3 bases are TGTGCCAGTAGTATAGATCCCGGCGGGGGAGGCACCGGGGAGCTGTTTTTT. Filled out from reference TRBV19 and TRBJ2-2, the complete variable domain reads DGGITQSPKYLFRKEGQNVTLSCEQNLNHDAMYWYRQDPGQGLRLIYYSQIVNDFQKGDIAEGYSVSREKKESFPLTVTSAQKNPTAFYLCASSIDPGGGGTGELFFGEGSRLTVL.